These T cell receptor beta chains were read from a single sample in a study of a mutant IDH1 vaccine in newly diagnosed glioma. The data were produced by immunoSEQ multiplex PCR, yet TCRdb's version contains in-frame clones alone and is incomplete. Of some 130,000 clones listed, about 82% were seen once; the top ten hold 4.5% to 5.5%. Their specific antigens are unknown. The sequenced sample was PBMCs, obtained from a glioma patient whose treatment included an IDH1 peptide vaccine. The receptor source for this set is a man in his forties or fifties with glioma. The CDR3 runs from the conserved cysteine through the conserved F or W. The order of the fields is D gene, clone size, V gene, J gene, CDR3 protein, CDR3 DNA. D genes are given only for firm matches. A row's size may be missing; if present it is once, few, many or a size class.

>-|-|TRBV6-5|TRBJ1-1
CASSYSPGNTEAFF
TGTGCCAGCAGTTACAGTCCGGGGAACACTGAAGCTTTCTTT
>-|-|TRBV7-9|TRBJ1-2
CASSPDNPGNGYTF
TGTGCCAGCAGCCCGGACAACCCTGGGAATGGCTACACCTTC
>TRBD2|-|TRBV5-6|TRBJ2-3
CASRLSGGGTQYF
TGTGCCAGCAGACTTAGCGGGGGCGGTACGCAGTATTTT
>-|-|TRBV11-1|TRBJ2-1
CASSFGGKAGNEQFF
TGTGCCAGCAGCTTCGGAGGGAAGGCAGGCAATGAGCAGTTCTTC
>-|-|TRBV7-6|TRBJ2-1
CASSLVAGRGEQFF
TGTGCCAGCAGCTTAGTAGCAGGGCGTGGTGAGCAGTTCTTC
>-|few|TRBV18|TRBJ2-2
CASSPSRNTGELFF
TGTGCCAGCTCACCCAGCAGGAACACCGGGGAGCTGTTTTTT
>-|-|TRBV28|TRBJ2-7
CASSRKRSSYEQYF
TGTGCCAGCAGTCGCAAGCGCAGCTCCTACGAGCAGTACTTC
>-|-|TRBV7-9|TRBJ1-2
CASRPPGWNYGYTF
TGTGCCAGCAGACCACCAGGGTGGAACTATGGCTACACCTTC
>TRBD1|once|TRBV19|TRBJ1-2
CASSIYFGSRGEGYTF
TGTGCCAGTAGTATATACTTCGGGTCCAGGGGGGAAGGCTACACCTTC
>-|few|TRBV7-9|TRBJ2-7
CASSLKASDSTYEQYF
TGTGCCAGCAGCTTAAAGGCCTCGGACAGTACCTACGAGCAGTACTTC
>-|-|TRBV15|TRBJ2-7
CATSRGGLYEQYF
TGTGCCACCAGCAGAGGCGGGCTCTACGAGCAGTACTTC
>-|many|TRBV19|TRBJ1-1
CASSIDQRGPEAFF
TGTGCCAGTAGTATAGATCAGCGGGGGCCTGAAGCTTTCTTT
>-|-|TRBV5-1|TRBJ1-1
CASSLEIGSTEAFF
TGCGCCAGCAGCTTAGAAATCGGGAGTACTGAAGCTTTCTTT
>TRBD2|-|TRBV5-4|TRBJ2-5
CASSLDGGAGETQYF
TGTGCCAGCAGCTTAGACGGGGGGGCCGGGGAGACCCAGTACTTC
>-|once|TRBV29-1|TRBJ2-7
CSVGAGQGNYEQYF
TGCAGCGTTGGGGCCGGGCAGGGCAACTACGAGCAGTACTTC
>-|-|TRBV6-1|TRBJ1-5
CASRPDLGEGQPQHF
TGTGCCAGCAGACCGGACCTAGGGGAGGGTCAGCCCCAGCATTTT
>-|-|TRBV2|TRBJ1-1
CASSVVRGNTEAFF
TGTGCCAGCAGTGTGGTGCGGGGGAACACTGAAGCTTTCTTT
>-|-|TRBV11-2|TRBJ2-2
CASSSRDGQVGELFF
TGTGCCAGCAGCTCTAGGGACGGTCAGGTTGGGGAGCTGTTTTTT
>TRBD1|-|TRBV27|TRBJ1-5
CASSLKGQVLNQPQHF
TGTGCCAGCAGTCTCAAGGGACAGGTCCTGAATCAGCCCCAGCATTTT
>-|-|TRBV11-3|TRBJ2-5
CASSPGSDLRETQYF
TGTGCCAGCAGCCCCGGATCAGACCTCCGAGAGACCCAGTACTTC
>-|-|TRBV5-5|TRBJ2-5
CASIPSWGQETQYF
TGTGCCAGCATCCCCTCGTGGGGGCAAGAGACCCAGTACTTC
>-|-|TRBV7-6|TRBJ2-5
CASSSHRGGETQYF
TGTGCCAGCAGCTCCCACAGGGGGGGGGAGACCCAGTACTTC